This T cell receptor beta chain comes out of a study of blood T cell repertoires in COVID-19 (TCRdb year 2020). At the level of the whole study: Collaborator samples came from the United States, Italy and Spain and covered acute and convalescent phases of COVID-19. Where available, HLA class I and class II types were obtained from metadata supplied by the sample provider rather than from assay-based typing. Samples came from the ongoing ImmuneRACE study (first 160 participants) plus 1,254 subjects from 6 global collaborators. Deeply sampled blood TCRbeta repertoires from subjects exposed to, actively infected with, or recovered from COVID-19 were included in the dataset. Nearly every sample came with metadata listing a de-identified subject ID, COVID-19 status, age in years and sex. A freely available public database, intended as a resource for researchers studying the immune response to SARS-CoV-2, is where the repertoires were released. The prospective study material was composed of cDNA or gDNA derived from T cells, B-cell-depleted T cells, or PBMCs. Overall study outcomes, separate from this receptor: How much clinical and demographic metadata was included differed by source and by participant, and the metadata was provided uncurated.

After removal of 0 bases from V and 5 bases from J, the junction retains 7 bases not matched to a gene. The germline V gene supplies CDR1 MNHEY and CDR2 SVGAGI. The CDR3 measures 16 amino acids from cysteine to phenylalanine. The retained sequence is limited to the CDR3, 48 bases, with the frame set at the first base. Collaborating institutions collected whole blood in K2EDTA tubes following their own protocols. For TCRbeta analysis, collaborators shipped samples in one of three forms: frozen whole blood, isolated PBMCs, or DNA extracted from either of those sample types. The immunoSEQ Assay, a bias-controlled multiplex PCR, was used to amplify TCRbeta CDR3 regions from genomic DNA. In the paper's pipeline: The number of nucleated cells in each sample was estimated from the amplification of reference gene primers within the assay. Sequence reads were collapsed and filtered to measure the absolute abundance of every unique TCRbeta CDR3 rearrangement. For each sample, productive Simpson clonality was calculated as the square root of Simpson's diversity index over productive rearrangements. As stored in TCRdb, this immuneACCESS dataset retains in-frame rearrangements with V and J assigned. A fraction of the clones does not appear; measured against another copy, unresolved V genes explain less than half of the discrepancy, and the remainder lacks a known reason. The DNA gave D and trimming, while V, J and clone size come from that table. The sample has about 81,000 clones on record, 91% of them singletons. The top ten clones comprise roughly 2% of the sample.

A word on this clone: Its antigen is currently not known. Base qualities are not recorded, but no much larger clone differs from it by a single base.

The chain is encoded by TRBV6-5 joined to TRBJ2-5; TRBD1 matches 9 bases in the middle. Sequenced material: peripheral blood. The source is a woman aged 50 to 60 in a cohort sampled during active COVID-19. The CDR3 protein sequence reads: CASSYSGQGGGETQYF. The DNA is as follows: TGTGCCAGCAGTTACTCGGGACAGGGTGGTGGGGAGACCCAGTACTTC.